Shown below are 2 T cell receptor beta chains from a single sample sequenced in a study of Ad26.COV2.S vaccination and SARS-CoV-2 variants. Treatment given: about 20 received Ad26.COV2.S at low or high dose, single or two shots; roughly five received placebo; per-sample allocation not given. All samples were drawn on day 63, counting from the first vaccine or placebo injection. Repertoires were generated with immunoSEQ multiplex PCR, while TCRdb's copy carries only in-frame clones and drops some. The sample includes roughly 250,000 clones, approximately 90% of them seen just once. Specimen: peripheral blood, collected in a trial of Ad26.COV2.S vaccine versus placebo. All receptors come from a person between 18 and 65 years old who received the Ad26.COV2.S COVID-19 vaccine or a placebo.

The chain combines TRBV11-2 with TRBJ2-7; D might be TRBD1 (6 bases). The germline CDR1 and CDR2 sequences are SGHAT and FQNNGV. Trimming stripped 6 bases from V and 2 bases from J, with 17 bases between. The CDR3 length is 15 residues. CDR3 nucleotide sequence: TGTGCCAGCAGTTACGTAACAGGGACGGCCTACGAGCAGTACTTC. This translates into CASSYVTGTAYEQYF.

The rearrangement uses TRBV7-2 and TRBJ1-3; D remains ambiguous. The V gene's germline CDR1 is SGHTA and CDR2 FQGNSA. This CDR3 is built from 16 residues. V was pared by 5 bases and J by 1 base, with 15 bases between. CDR3: CASSRGDPRSGNTIYF. CDR3 nucleotide sequence: TGTGCCAGCAGCCGTGGTGATCCAAGATCTGGAAACACCATATATTTT. The whole variable domain, remainder taken from reference TRBV7-2 and TRBJ1-3, is GAGVSQSPSNKVTEKGKDVELRCDPISGHTALYWYRQSLGQGLEFLIYFQGNSAPDKSGLPSDRFSAERTGGSVSTLTIQRTQQEDSAVYLCASSRGDPRSGNTIYFGEGSWLTVV.